These 28 T cell receptor beta chains were sequenced from one sample in a study of pediatric ulcerative colitis. Clones were read by immunoSEQ multiplex PCR, and TCRdb kept only the in-frame ones, dropping some. The sample includes roughly 70,000 clones, roughly nine tenths of them seen just once. The material sequenced was blood. The receptors derive from a boy between 10 and 17 years old with severe ulcerative colitis.

CDR3 bases: TGTGCCAGCTCTTCACCGGGAGAGAGTCTCTACGAGCAGTACTTC. Amino acids: CASSSPGESLYEQYF. The V gene is TRBV27, the J gene TRBJ2-7; TRBD2 is a possible D gene (6 bases). The CDR3 runs 15 residues. With 8 bases removed from V and 3 bases from J, the gap between germline ends came to 20 bases. Germline-derived CDR1 and CDR2 are MNHEY and SMNVEV (reference sequence).

This chain's CDR3 is CASSLLGGSSDEQFF. The CDR3 region has the DNA TGTGCCAGCAGCTTATTGGGCGGGAGTAGTGATGAGCAGTTCTTC. The rearrangement joins TRBV11-3 to TRBJ2-1, with 7 bases aligning to TRBD2. The CDR3 runs to 15 residues. Losses at the gene ends were 2 bases for V and 8 bases for J; bases not matched to a gene: 9. The germline V gene has CDR1 SGHNT and CDR2 YENEEA.

CDR3 region: CASSSKTSGRADTQYF. In nucleotides, the CDR3 is TGTGCCAGCAGCTCAAAGACTAGCGGGAGGGCGGATACGCAGTATTTT. The gene calls are TRBV11-3 and TRBJ2-3; 14 positions match TRBD2. Unmatched junction bases numbered 6, after V lost 4 bases and J lost 6 bases. The CDR3 has 16 residues. Per the germline V gene, CDR1 is SGHNT and CDR2 is YENEEA.

The V and J genes are TRBV4-1 and TRBJ2-7; D perhaps matches TRBD1 (5 bases). This CDR3 is built from 14 residues. Germline lookup yields CDR1 MGHRA and CDR2 YSYEKL. V was cut by 1 base and J by 4 bases, with 11 bases left in between. The CDR3, as DNA: TGCGCCAGCAGCCAAGGGGAAGGGGCTTACGAGCAGTACTTC. It specifies CASSQGEGAYEQYF.

V gene TRBV4-1 combines with J gene TRBJ2-7; D remains ambiguous. The CDR3 runs 14 residues. Germline CDR1 MGHRA, CDR2 YSYEKL. Trimming pared 2 bases from V and 2 bases from J, leaving 10 bases between. The CDR3 DNA sequence: TGCGCCAGCAGCCAAAACGGACCTGCCTACGAGCAGTACTTC. Amino acid sequence: CASSQNGPAYEQYF.

DNA of the CDR3: TGCAGCGCCTTTGAGGCCGGGCTCGATGAGCAGTTCTTC. It specifies CSAFEAGLDEQFF. V usage is TRBV29-1 and J usage is TRBJ2-1, with D hard to call. Germline assignment: CDR1 SQVTM and CDR2 ANQGSEA. The length of the CDR3 is 13 residues. Between the trimmed V and J ends, which lost 7 bases and 8 bases, there was a span of 18 bases.

This clone was seen just once. The gene calls are TRBV7-2 and TRBJ2-1, with TRBD2 matching 7 bases. This CDR3 has 14 amino acids. Trimming at V came to 4 bases and at J to 8 bases, leaving 8 bases not matched to a gene. Germline assignment: CDR1 SGHTA and CDR2 FQGNSA. The CDR3: CASSSYLGGYEQFF. CDR3 bases: TGTGCCAGCAGCTCGTACTTGGGAGGGTATGAGCAGTTCTTC.

The chain has TRBV4-2 and TRBJ2-1, with TRBD2 identical over 9 bases. The CDR3 runs 18 residues. CDR1 LGHNA and CDR2 YNFKEQ come from the germline V gene. Unmatched junction bases numbered 10, after V lost 1 base and J lost 3 bases. The CDR3 sequence: CASSQGPLSGSGYNEQFF. The CDR3 bases are TGTGCCAGCAGCCAAGGACCCCTTAGCGGGAGTGGCTACAATGAGCAGTTCTTC.

The rearrangement links TRBV15 to TRBJ2-3, with 11 bases identical to TRBD2. Germline trimming cut 0 bases from V and 0 bases from J; bases unmatched to any gene: 5. CDR1 and CDR2 (germline): LNHNV, YYDKDF (reference sequence). CDR3 length: 18 residues. This CDR3 is CATSRDAGTSGSTDTQYF. The CDR3 DNA reads TGTGCCACCAGCAGAGACGCCGGGACTAGCGGTAGCACAGATACGCAGTATTTT.

The chain joins TRBV6-1 to TRBJ1-1, with a tentative D call TRBD1 (5 bases). Germline lookup yields CDR1 MNHNS and CDR2 SASEGT. CDR3 size: 12 residues. The ends were cut back, 6 bases at V and 3 bases at J, with 8 bases in the middle. The CDR3 here is CASRSGDTEAFF. The CDR3, as DNA: TGTGCCAGCAGATCGGGGGACACTGAAGCTTTCTTT.

The V call is TRBV11-2, the J call TRBJ2-7; D ambiguous. There are 16 residues in the CDR3. Germline-derived CDR1 and CDR2 are SGHAT and FQNNGV. The V end lost 5 bases, the J end lost 2 bases, and 19 bases lay between the germline ends. The CDR3 spells CASSLRVAGPTYEQYF. CDR3 coding DNA: TGTGCCAGCAGCCTTAGGGTCGCAGGACCTACCTACGAGCAGTACTTC. Full variable domain (outside the CDR3, taken from reference TRBV11-2 and TRBJ2-7): EAGVAQSPRYKIIEKRQSVAFWCNPISGHATLYWYQQILGQGPKLLIQFQNNGVVDDSQLPKDRFSAERLKGVDSTLKIQPAKLEDSAVYLCASSLRVAGPTYEQYFGPGTRLTVT.

The V call is TRBV30, the J call TRBJ2-7; D is perhaps TRBD2 (6 bases). V gave up 4 bases and J gave up 5 bases, with 9 bases separating them. The CDR3 contains 11 residues. Germline CDR1 GTSNPN, CDR2 SVGIG (reference sequence). The CDR3 sequence is CAWMASDEQYF. The CDR3 bases are TGTGCCTGGATGGCTAGCGACGAGCAGTACTTC.

This clone appeared a few times. The chain combines TRBV18 with TRBJ1-1; the D gene is possibly TRBD1 (5 bases). CDR3 length equals 15 residues. In germline, CDR1 is KGHSH, CDR2 LQKENI. V was shortened by 2 bases and J by 1 base, with 11 bases between the two germline ends. This chain's CDR3 is CASSPGSGTNTEAFF. The CDR3 coding sequence is TGTGCCAGCTCACCAGGGTCTGGGACGAACACTGAAGCTTTCTTT.

The chain employs TRBV15 and TRBJ2-1, with 7 bases aligning to TRBD1. The CDR3 spans 15 residues. CDR1 is LNHNV, CDR2 YYDKDF, per germline (reference sequence). Losses at the gene ends were 1 base for V and 4 bases for J; bases not matched to a gene: 4. CDR3 nucleotides: TGTGCCACCAGCAGAGGGACAGGCAATTACAATGAGCAGTTCTTC. It yields the protein CATSRGTGNYNEQFF.

This chain uses TRBV7-2 with TRBJ2-1; no clear D. The V gene lost 1 base and the J gene lost 0 bases, with 4 bases spanning the gap. Per the germline V gene, CDR1 is SGHTA and CDR2 is FQGNSA. The CDR3 totals 14 residues. Here the CDR3 DNA reads TGTGCCAGCAGCTTAGTTGGCTCCTACAATGAGCAGTTCTTC. Translated: CASSLVGSYNEQFF.

The J gene is TRBJ1-5, the V gene TRBV27, with D tentatively TRBD1 (6 bases). This CDR3 comprises 14 residues. Germline V CDR1 and CDR2: MNHEY, SMNVEV (reference sequence). V was pared by 6 bases and J by 6 bases, with 15 bases between. The CDR3 nucleotides are TGTGCCAGCAGGGGCGGGGGGGCGAGTCAGCCCCAGCATTTT. Translating gives CASRGGGASQPQHF.

V gene TRBV13 combines with J gene TRBJ1-2; D gene uncertain. Germline CDR1 and CDR2: PRHDT and FYEKMQ (reference sequence). The CDR3 length is 14 residues. V shed 0 bases and J shed 2 bases, with 7 bases lying between them. The CDR3 sequence is CASSLGRGNYGYTF. The CDR3 nucleotides read TGTGCCAGCAGCTTAGGCCGAGGAAACTATGGCTACACCTTC.

This sequence joins TRBV27 and TRBJ2-1; no reliable D call. CDR1 is MNHEY and CDR2 is SMNVEV in the germline V gene (reference sequence). This CDR3 has 13 residues. The V and J ends lost 3 bases and 6 bases respectively, with 9 bases between them. The CDR3 region is CASSFGRLNEQFF. The CDR3 bases are TGTGCCAGCAGTTTCGGTCGGCTCAATGAGCAGTTCTTC.

This clone was counted between two and nine times. The chain carries TRBV11-3 and TRBJ2-1, with D hard to call. From germline, CDR1 is SGHNT and CDR2 YENEEA. The germline V and J ends were trimmed by 0 bases and 12 bases, with 12 bases remaining between them. The CDR3 loop spans 13 amino acids. CDR3: CASSLDPETPQFF. For the CDR3, the DNA is TGTGCCAGCAGCTTAGATCCAGAAACACCGCAGTTCTTC. The variable domain in full, completed from reference TRBV11-3 and TRBJ2-1, reads EAGVVQSPRYKIIEKKQPVAFWCNPISGHNTLYWYLQNLGQGPELLIRYENEEAVDDSQLPKDRFSAERLKGVDSTLKIQPAELGDSAVYLCASSLDPETPQFFGPGTRLTVL.

The chain uses TRBV29-1 and TRBJ1-1; D not certain. CDR3 length equals 13 residues. Trimming took off 3 bases at V and 0 bases at J, with 8 bases between the two ends. CDR1 SQVTM and CDR2 ANQGSEA come from the germline V gene. The CDR3 spells CSVDPLMNTEAFF. The CDR3 DNA reads as TGCAGCGTTGACCCTCTTATGAACACTGAAGCTTTCTTT.

The gene calls are TRBV28 and TRBJ2-3, with D unresolved. This CDR3 is built from 13 residues. Trimming cost V 4 bases and J 0 bases, with 5 bases left between them. Germline values: CDR1 MDHEN, CDR2 SYDVKM. CDR3 nucleotide sequence: TGTGCCAGCAGTTCCGCTAGCACAGATACGCAGTATTTT. Translated: CASSSASTDTQYF.

This clone was detected once. The chain carries TRBV11-1 and TRBJ2-2; D perhaps matches TRBD2 (5 bases). The V and J ends lost 2 bases and 4 bases respectively, with 5 bases between them. This CDR3 has 13 amino acids. Germline CDR1 is SGHAT and CDR2 is FQDESV (reference sequence). The CDR3 DNA sequence: TGTGCCAGCAGCTTAAGCGGCACCGGGGAGCTGTTTTTT. Protein: CASSLSGTGELFF. Full variable domain (outside the CDR3, taken from reference TRBV11-1 and TRBJ2-2): EAEVAQSPRYKITEKSQAVAFWCDPISGHATLYWYRQILGQGPELLVQFQDESVVDDSQLPKDRFSAERLKGVDSTLKIQPAELGDSAMYLCASSLSGTGELFFGEGSRLTVL.

The chain has TRBV5-1 and TRBJ1-3; D is unresolved. CDR3 length: 16 residues. Per germline, CDR1 SGHRS and CDR2 YFSETQ. Trimming took off 0 bases at V and 1 base at J, with 11 bases between the two ends. CDR3 amino acids: CASSLGQWESGNTIYF. CDR3 nucleotide sequence: TGCGCCAGCAGCTTGGGACAATGGGAGTCTGGAAACACCATATATTTT.

V is TRBV4-1 and J is TRBJ2-1; D not resolved. The germline V gene has CDR1 MGHRA and CDR2 YSYEKL. This CDR3 is built from 15 residues. The V end lost 0 bases, the J end lost 0 bases, and 6 bases lay between the germline ends. The CDR3 DNA reads as TGCGCCAGCAGCCAAGATAAAGGCTCCTACAATGAGCAGTTCTTC. It translates to CASSQDKGSYNEQFF.

The chain is built from TRBV2 and TRBJ2-1; 11 positions agree with TRBD2. The germline CDR1 and CDR2 sequences are SNHLY and FYNNEI. Trimming at V came to 6 bases and at J to 5 bases, leaving 6 bases not matched to a gene. This CDR3 has 15 amino acids. The DNA of the CDR3 is TGTGCCAGCAGGGTTGGGACTAGCGGTGACAATGAGCAGTTCTTC. Its translation: CASRVGTSGDNEQFF.

The V call is TRBV11-3, the J call TRBJ2-7, with D hard to call. This CDR3 region has 12 residues. Germline assignment: CDR1 SGHNT and CDR2 YENEEA. Trimming stripped 5 bases from V and 0 bases from J, with 5 bases between. This CDR3 is CASSKSSYEQYF. Here the CDR3 DNA reads TGTGCCAGCAGCAAAAGCTCCTACGAGCAGTACTTC. The full variable domain, in which reference TRBV11-3 and TRBJ2-7 provide the parts outside the CDR3, is EAGVVQSPRYKIIEKKQPVAFWCNPISGHNTLYWYLQNLGQGPELLIRYENEEAVDDSQLPKDRFSAERLKGVDSTLKIQPAELGDSAVYLCASSKSSYEQYFGPGTRLTVT.

Here the CDR3 DNA reads TGTGCCAGCAGCCCCGGACAGTCTGGAAACACCATATATTTT. This translates into CASSPGQSGNTIYF. This sequence joins TRBV13 and TRBJ1-3, with D tentatively TRBD1 (6 bases). V was trimmed by 5 bases and J by 1 base, leaving 9 bases between them. CDR3 length: 14 amino acids. The germline CDR1 and CDR2 sequences are PRHDT and FYEKMQ (reference sequence). The whole variable domain, filled in from reference TRBV13 and TRBJ1-3, reads AAGVIQSPRHLIKEKRETATLKCYPIPRHDTVYWYQQGPGQDPQFLISFYEKMQSDKGSIPDRFSAQQFSDYHSELNMSSLELGDSALYFCASSPGQSGNTIYFGEGSWLTVV.

V is TRBV11-2 and J is TRBJ2-7; no firm D call. The CDR3 extends over 15 amino acids. Germline CDR1 reads SGHAT; CDR2 reads FQNNGV. Trimming pared 1 base from V and 3 bases from J, leaving 13 bases between. CDR3 sequence: CASSLGAASSYEQYF. The CDR3 DNA sequence: TGTGCCAGCAGCTTAGGGGCCGCGTCGAGCTACGAGCAGTACTTC.